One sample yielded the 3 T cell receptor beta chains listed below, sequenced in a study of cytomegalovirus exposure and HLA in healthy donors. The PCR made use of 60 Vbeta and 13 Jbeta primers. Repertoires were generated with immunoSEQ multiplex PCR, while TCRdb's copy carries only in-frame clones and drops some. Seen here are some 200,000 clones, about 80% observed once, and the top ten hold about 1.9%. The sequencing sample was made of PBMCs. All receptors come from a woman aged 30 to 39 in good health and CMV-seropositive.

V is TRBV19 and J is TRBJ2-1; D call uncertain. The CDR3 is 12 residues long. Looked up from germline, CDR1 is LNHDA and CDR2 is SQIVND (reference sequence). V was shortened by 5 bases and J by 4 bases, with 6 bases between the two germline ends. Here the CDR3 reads CASSWSYNEQFF. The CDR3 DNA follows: TGTGCCAGTAGTTGGAGTTACAATGAGCAGTTCTTC.

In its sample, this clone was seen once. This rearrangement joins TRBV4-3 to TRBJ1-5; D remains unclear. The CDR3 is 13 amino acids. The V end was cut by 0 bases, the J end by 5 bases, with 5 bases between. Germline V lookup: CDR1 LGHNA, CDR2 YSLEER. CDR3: CASSQDLDQPQHF. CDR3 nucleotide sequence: TGCGCCAGCAGCCAAGATCTCGATCAGCCCCAGCATTTT.

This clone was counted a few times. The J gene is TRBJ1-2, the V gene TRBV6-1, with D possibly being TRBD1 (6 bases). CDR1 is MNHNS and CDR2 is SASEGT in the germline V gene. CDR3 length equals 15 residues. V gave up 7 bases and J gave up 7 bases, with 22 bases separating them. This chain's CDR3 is CASTQGGIRGFGYTF. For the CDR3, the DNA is TGTGCCAGCACCCAAGGGGGTATCAGGGGCTTTGGCTACACCTTC.